These 29 T cell receptor beta chains share one sample of origin, sequenced in a study of T-cell memory formation after mild COVID-19 (dated by TCRdb to the early 2020s). The library came from 5' RACE. Instrument on record: Illumina NovaSeq 6000. TCRdb itself trimmed the public reads at Q25 with fastp, ran MiXCR and retained productive beta chains. When rows share a CDR3 protein, they turn into one entry using the most common DNA and genes. Present in this sample are a few hundred thousand distinct CDR3 sequences, about 20% of which were seen just once. The ten top clones hold approximately 8% of the sample. What was sequenced was PBMCs or a T cell subset sorted from them (not recorded which). The receptor set was obtained from an adult woman who had mild COVID-19 (a few samples of this study predate the infection). The sample titles of this study are shuffled in the database, so cell type and time point are left out; the donor was told from shared clones.

This clonotype occurred many times. The chain recombines TRBV5-4 with TRBJ2-5; D is perhaps TRBD2 (5 bases). This CDR3 contains 14 residues. V lost 6 bases and J 2 bases, leaving 14 bases between the germline ends. Germline CDR1 and CDR2: SGHNT and YYREEE (reference sequence). As DNA, the CDR3 is TGTGCCAGCAAAGAGAGGGCGGTGCAAGAGACCCAGTACTTC. Amino acid sequence: CASKERAVQETQYF. The whole variable domain, remainder taken from reference TRBV5-4 and TRBJ2-5, is ETGVTQSPTHLIKTRGQQVTLRCSSQSGHNTVSWYQQALGQGPQFIFQYYREEENGRGNFPPRFSGLQFPNYSSELNVNALELDDSALYLCASKERAVQETQYFGPGTRLLVL.

This clonotype appeared many times. The J gene is TRBJ2-1, the V gene TRBV7-9; D tentatively fits TRBD1 or TRBD2 (6 bases each). Germline CDR1 is SEHNR and CDR2 is FQNEAQ (reference sequence). V lost 6 bases, J lost 3 bases, and 12 bases lay in between. The CDR3 consists of 14 residues. The DNA for the CDR3 is TGTGCCAGCAGGCAGAGGGGGGACTACAATGAGCAGTTCTTC. Amino acid sequence: CASRQRGDYNEQFF.

This clonotype was seen more than once but under ten times. The rearrangement joins TRBV6-6 to TRBJ2-5; D possibly corresponds to TRBD1 (5 bases). Per germline, CDR1 MNHNY and CDR2 SVGAGI (reference sequence). The ends were cut back, 0 bases at V and 4 bases at J, with 9 bases in the middle. This CDR3 region has 14 residues. This CDR3 is CASSYSVGAETQYF. DNA of the CDR3: TGTGCCAGCAGTTACTCAGTAGGGGCAGAGACCCAGTACTTC.

The chain combines TRBV6-2 or TRBV6-3 with TRBJ2-2; TRBD2 aligns across 11 bases. Per the germline V gene, CDR1 is MNHEY and CDR2 is SVGEGT. V lost 6 bases to trimming and J lost 7 bases; unmatched junction nucleotides: 10. The CDR3 runs to 16 residues. CDR3 nucleotide sequence: TGTGCCAGCAGCTCCCACTCTAGCGGGAGGATCGGGGAGCTGTTTTTT. Residues: CASSSHSSGRIGELFF.

The CDR3 loop reads CASSITSGRYNEQFF. The CDR3 DNA is TGTGCCAGTAGTATAACTAGCGGGAGATACAATGAGCAGTTCTTC. V is TRBV19 and J is TRBJ2-1; 11 bases are shared with TRBD2. Germline CDR1 and CDR2: LNHDA and SQIVND (reference sequence). V was clipped by 2 bases and J by 4 bases; unmatched bases: 1. The length of the CDR3 is 15 residues.

This clonotype was counted between two and nine times. The CDR3: CASSPQGPAYEQYF. CDR3 bases: TGTGCCAGCAGCCCCCAGGGGCCGGCCTACGAGCAGTACTTC. The chain combines TRBV7-2 with TRBJ2-7, with a possible D match to TRBD1 (6 bases). In germline, CDR1 is SGHTA, CDR2 FQGNSA. The length of the CDR3 is 14 residues. V was clipped by 5 bases and J by 2 bases, with 13 bases between them.

The chain has TRBV3-1 and TRBJ2-7, with TRBD2 identical over 9 bases. This CDR3 is built from 15 residues. In germline, CDR1 is LGHDT, CDR2 YNNKEL (reference sequence). The junction had 8 bases not matched to a gene; V was cut back by 4 bases and J by 4 bases. The CDR3 nucleotides are TGTGCCAGCAGCCCAACTAGCGGGCGGTATTACGAGCAGTACTTC. Protein: CASSPTSGRYYEQYF.

This clonotype was observed at least ten times. The chain employs TRBV12-3 or TRBV12-4 and TRBJ2-1; the D is unclear. The CDR3 extends over 14 amino acids. Trimming stripped 4 bases from V and 9 bases from J, with 16 bases between. The CDR3 nucleotides read TGTGCCAGCAGTTCCCACAGTGCCTTTGGTGAGCAGTTCTTC. Amino acid sequence: CASSSHSAFGEQFF.

This clonotype turned up a few times. The rearrangement joins TRBV9 to TRBJ1-1; D is ambiguous. From germline, CDR1 is SGDLS and CDR2 YYNGEE. The CDR3 covers 14 residues. The ends were cut back, 0 bases at V and 1 base at J, with 7 bases in the middle. Written as DNA, the CDR3 is TGTGCCAGCAGCGTAGGGTGGACGAACACTGAAGCTTTCTTT. Translating it yields CASSVGWTNTEAFF.

This clonotype was detected a few times. V and J are TRBV7-2 and TRBJ2-7; the match to TRBD1 covers 7 bases. Germline assignment: CDR1 SGHTA and CDR2 FQGNSA. CDR3 length: 13 residues. The trim removed 6 bases at V and 3 bases at J, leaving 5 bases unmatched. CDR3 amino acids: CASRRTGVYEQYF. CDR3 bases: TGTGCCAGCAGAAGGACAGGAGTCTACGAGCAGTACTTC.

This clonotype was counted many times. The chain has TRBV12-3 or TRBV12-4 and TRBJ1-1; D is possibly TRBD1 (6 bases). Trimming pared 5 bases from V and 2 bases from J, leaving 15 bases between. This CDR3 has 15 amino acids. The CDR3 reads CASSPRQAPNTEAFF. DNA for the CDR3: TGTGCCAGCAGTCCTAGACAGGCCCCCAACACTGAAGCTTTCTTT.

This clonotype showed up many times. V usage is TRBV7-9 and J usage is TRBJ2-2, with D perhaps matching TRBD1 (5 bases). CDR3 size: 14 residues. Trimming removed 2 bases from V and 2 bases from J, with 6 bases in between. Germline CDR1 and CDR2: SEHNR and FQNEAQ (reference sequence). The CDR3 DNA reads TGTGCCAGCAGCTTAAGGGGTAACACCGGGGAGCTGTTTTTT. The encoded protein is CASSLRGNTGELFF.

This clonotype was seen more than once but under ten times. J is TRBJ2-1 and V is TRBV9; 13 positions agree with TRBD2. CDR1 and CDR2 from the germline V gene are SGDLS and YYNGEE. The CDR3 is 16 amino acids. Losses at the gene ends were 3 bases for V and 3 bases for J; bases not matched to a gene: 3. The CDR3 region is CASSGTSGGHYNEQFF. The CDR3 bases are TGTGCCAGCAGCGGGACTAGCGGGGGACACTACAATGAGCAGTTCTTC.

Here the CDR3 DNA reads TGCGCCAGCAGCCCCTACCCCGGTGGAGGCTACACCTTC. As protein: CASSPYPGGGYTF. The chain combines TRBV5-1 with TRBJ1-2; D is unresolved. There are 13 residues in the CDR3. Germline CDR1 reads SGHRS; CDR2 reads YFSETQ. Between the trimmed V and J ends, which lost 4 bases and 8 bases, there was a span of 15 bases.

This chain uses TRBV5-5 with TRBJ1-2, with D hard to call. The CDR3 is 13 amino acids. V lost 6 bases to trimming and J lost 3 bases, with 12 bases between them. Looked up from germline, CDR1 is SGHKS and CDR2 is YYEKEE (reference sequence). The DNA of the CDR3 is TGTGCCAGCACCGCGACACTTTACTATGGCTACACCTTC. It yields the protein CASTATLYYGYTF.

The genes are TRBV4-1 and TRBJ2-1; D gene uncertain. Trimming pared 6 bases from V and 0 bases from J, leaving 18 bases between. The V gene's germline CDR1 is MGHRA and CDR2 YSYEKL. CDR3 length: 17 amino acids. As DNA, the CDR3 is TGCGCCAGCAGTCGAACAAGACAACTGAGCTCCTACAATGAGCAGTTCTTC. Amino acid sequence: CASSRTRQLSSYNEQFF.

This clonotype showed up just a few times. This chain links TRBV15 with TRBJ2-1; 10 bases line up with TRBD2. Trimming at V came to 10 bases and at J to 6 bases, leaving 15 bases not matched to a gene. The CDR3 has 16 residues. Germline V lookup: CDR1 LNHNV, CDR2 YYDKDF (reference sequence). The CDR3 spells CAISALAGGVGNEQFF. In DNA form, the CDR3 reads TGTGCCATCTCGGCCTTAGCGGGAGGAGTAGGCAATGAGCAGTTCTTC.

This clonotype was counted a few times. V and J are TRBV6-4 and TRBJ2-1; D remains unclear. Trimming removed 2 bases from V and 4 bases from J, with 3 bases in between. From germline, CDR1 is MRHNA and CDR2 SNTAGT. The CDR3 is 12 residues long. This CDR3 is CASSDNYNEQFF. The CDR3 coding sequence is TGTGCCAGCAGTGACAATTACAATGAGCAGTTCTTC.

The chain joins TRBV24-1 to TRBJ2-3, with D tentatively TRBD2 (6 bases). Germline-derived CDR1 and CDR2 are KGHDR and SFDVKD. The V gene lost 4 bases and the J gene lost 0 bases, with 10 bases spanning the gap. The CDR3 is 15 amino acids. DNA for the CDR3: TGTGCCACCAGTGACCCCGGGACTAGCACAGATACGCAGTATTTT. Translated: CATSDPGTSTDTQYF.

This chain links TRBV29-1 with TRBJ2-6, with D possibly matching TRBD2 (7 bases). This CDR3 region has 16 residues. Trimming stripped 0 bases from V and 4 bases from J, with 13 bases between. CDR1 SQVTM and CDR2 ANQGSEA come from the germline V gene. In nucleotides, the CDR3 is TGCAGCGTTGAAGATCTGCGGGGGCTCGGGGCCAACGTCCTGACTTTC. Protein: CSVEDLRGLGANVLTF.

The rearrangement joins TRBV18 to TRBJ1-3; D call uncertain. The germline gives CDR1 KGHSH, CDR2 LQKENI. The CDR3 is 15 residues long. Trimming left V 2 bases short and J 0 bases short, with 8 bases between. The CDR3 here is CASSPAKASGNTIYF. In DNA form, the CDR3 reads TGTGCCAGCTCACCAGCAAAAGCCTCTGGAAACACCATATATTTT. The variable domain in full, completed from reference TRBV18 and TRBJ1-3, reads NAGVMQNPRHLVRRRGQEARLRCSPMKGHSHVYWYRQLPEEGLKFMVYLQKENIIDESGMPKERFSAEFPKEGPSILRIQQVVRGDSAAYFCASSPAKASGNTIYFGEGSWLTVV.

This clonotype was picked up many times. This chain joins TRBV7-3 and TRBJ2-5, with no clear D. CDR1 is SGHTA, CDR2 FQGTGA, per germline. The V end lost 5 bases, the J end lost 4 bases, and 2 bases lay between the germline ends. The CDR3 runs to 10 residues. The CDR3 loop reads CASSRETQYF. The CDR3 DNA is TGTGCCAGCAGCCGAGAGACCCAGTACTTC.

The rearrangement uses TRBV5-1 and TRBJ2-1; 8 positions agree with TRBD2. Germline CDR1 SGHRS, CDR2 YFSETQ. The CDR3 is 16 residues long. Trimming at V came to 0 bases and at J to 5 bases, leaving 7 bases not matched to a gene. CDR3: CASSLVSGGGHNEQFF. In DNA form, the CDR3 reads TGCGCCAGCAGCTTGGTCAGTGGCGGGGGGCACAATGAGCAGTTCTTC.

The V and J genes are TRBV10-2 and TRBJ1-2; D might be TRBD1 (5 bases). CDR1 and CDR2 (germline): WSHSY, SAAADI. The CDR3 length is 14 residues. V lost 4 bases to trimming and J lost 6 bases, with 15 bases between them. CDR3 protein: CASSGPKGRDGYTF. The CDR3 DNA is TGCGCCAGCAGTGGACCTAAGGGGAGGGATGGCTACACCTTC.

There are a few counts of this clonotype. V gene TRBV15 combines with J gene TRBJ2-5; D call uncertain. Germline V lookup: CDR1 LNHNV, CDR2 YYDKDF (reference sequence). V shed 0 bases and J shed 0 bases, with 8 bases lying between them. The CDR3 runs 15 residues. Written as DNA, the CDR3 is TGTGCCACCAGCAGAGAACTGGAGTACCAAGAGACCCAGTACTTC. Encoded protein: CATSRELEYQETQYF.

J is TRBJ2-7 and V is TRBV6-1; 7 bases line up with TRBD1. Germline-derived CDR1 and CDR2 are MNHNS and SASEGT. The CDR3 has 14 residues. J was trimmed by 0 bases and V by 4 bases; bases with no gene match: 3. The CDR3 nucleotides are TGTGCCAGCAGTGTGGGACAGTACTCCTACGAGCAGTACTTC. It yields the protein CASSVGQYSYEQYF.

This clonotype was observed a few times. The chain links TRBV4-3 to TRBJ2-1; TRBD2 aligns across 11 bases. V trimming: 0 bases; J trimming: 9 bases; junction bases outside the gene matches: 10. The CDR3 consists of 17 residues. CDR1 and CDR2 (germline): LGHNA, YSLEER. The CDR3 spells CASSQDRGTSGSLEQFF. The DNA for the CDR3 is TGCGCCAGCAGCCAAGATAGGGGAACTAGCGGGAGTCTTGAGCAGTTCTTC.

Turning to this clonotype: Possible read error: a much larger clone is one base away. V is TRBV4-2 and J is TRBJ2-3, with 9 bases aligning to TRBD2. The junction had 2 bases not matched to a gene; V was cut back by 0 bases and J by 4 bases. CDR3 size: 15 residues. Germline lookup yields CDR1 LGHNA and CDR2 YNFKEQ. This chain's CDR3 is CASSQERGGPDTQYF. The DNA of the CDR3 is TGTGCCAGCAGCCAAGAGCGGGGGGGCCCAGATACGCAGTATTTT.

The J gene is TRBJ1-1, the V gene TRBV6-1, with D uncertain. The V end was cut by 3 bases, the J end by 4 bases, with 12 bases between. The CDR3 sequence is 14 residues long. Germline V CDR1 and CDR2: MNHNS, SASEGT. CDR3 nucleotide sequence: TGTGCCAGCAGTGAGCTCAGTCAGCTCACTGAAGCTTTCTTT. Translating gives CASSELSQLTEAFF.